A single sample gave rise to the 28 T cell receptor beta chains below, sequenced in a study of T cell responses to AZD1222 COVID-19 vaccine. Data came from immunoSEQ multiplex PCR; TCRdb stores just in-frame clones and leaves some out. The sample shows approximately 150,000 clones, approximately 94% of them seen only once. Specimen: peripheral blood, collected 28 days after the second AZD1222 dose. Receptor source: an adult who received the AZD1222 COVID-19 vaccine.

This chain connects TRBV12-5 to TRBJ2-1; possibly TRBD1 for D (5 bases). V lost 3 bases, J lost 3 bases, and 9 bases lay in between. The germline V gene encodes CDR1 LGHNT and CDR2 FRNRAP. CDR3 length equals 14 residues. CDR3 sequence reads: CASGFDSHYNEQFF. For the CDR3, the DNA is TGTGCTAGTGGTTTCGACAGTCACTACAATGAGCAGTTCTTC.

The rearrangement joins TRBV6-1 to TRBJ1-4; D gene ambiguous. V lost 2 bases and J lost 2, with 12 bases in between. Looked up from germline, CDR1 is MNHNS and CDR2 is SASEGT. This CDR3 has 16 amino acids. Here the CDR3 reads CASSEKPISTNEKLFF. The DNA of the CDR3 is TGTGCCAGCAGTGAAAAACCAATATCCACTAATGAAAAACTGTTTTTT.

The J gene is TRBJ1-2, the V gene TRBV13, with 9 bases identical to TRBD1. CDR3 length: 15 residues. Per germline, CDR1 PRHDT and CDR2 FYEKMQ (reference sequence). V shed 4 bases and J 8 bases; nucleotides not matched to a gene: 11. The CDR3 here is CASSSRTGEVLGYTF. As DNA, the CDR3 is TGTGCCAGCAGCTCCAGGACAGGGGAGGTACTAGGCTACACCTTC. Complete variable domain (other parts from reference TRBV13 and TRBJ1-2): AAGVIQSPRHLIKEKRETATLKCYPIPRHDTVYWYQQGPGQDPQFLISFYEKMQSDKGSIPDRFSAQQFSDYHSELNMSSLELGDSALYFCASSSRTGEVLGYTFGSGTRLTVV.

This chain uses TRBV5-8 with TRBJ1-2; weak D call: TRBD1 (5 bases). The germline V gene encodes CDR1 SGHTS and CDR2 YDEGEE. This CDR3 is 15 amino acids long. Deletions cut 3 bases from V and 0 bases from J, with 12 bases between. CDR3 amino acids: CASSWGTQPNYGYTF. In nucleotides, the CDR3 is TGTGCCAGCAGCTGGGGCACACAGCCTAACTATGGCTACACCTTC.

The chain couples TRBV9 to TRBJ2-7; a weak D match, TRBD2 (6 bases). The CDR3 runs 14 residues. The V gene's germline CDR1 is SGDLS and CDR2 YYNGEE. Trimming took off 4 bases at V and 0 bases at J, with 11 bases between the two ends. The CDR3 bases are TGTGCCAGCAGCCCGACTAGTTCCTCCTACGAGCAGTACTTC. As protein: CASSPTSSSYEQYF.

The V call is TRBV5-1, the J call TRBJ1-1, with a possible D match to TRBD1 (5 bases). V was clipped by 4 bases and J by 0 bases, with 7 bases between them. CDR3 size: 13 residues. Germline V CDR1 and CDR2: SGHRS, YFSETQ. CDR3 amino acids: CASSRGLNTEAFF. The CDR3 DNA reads TGCGCCAGCAGCCGGGGCCTGAACACTGAAGCTTTCTTT.

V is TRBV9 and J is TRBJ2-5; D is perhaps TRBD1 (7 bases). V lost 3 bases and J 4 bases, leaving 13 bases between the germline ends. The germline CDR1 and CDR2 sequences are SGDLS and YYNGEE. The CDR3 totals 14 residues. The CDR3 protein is CASSDAGGLETQYF. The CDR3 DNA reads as TGTGCCAGCAGCGACGCAGGGGGACTAGAGACCCAGTACTTC.

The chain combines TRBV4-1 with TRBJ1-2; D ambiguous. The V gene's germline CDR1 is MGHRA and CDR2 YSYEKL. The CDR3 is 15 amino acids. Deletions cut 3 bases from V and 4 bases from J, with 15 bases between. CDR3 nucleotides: TGCGCCAGCAGCCATCGGTCGGCCGGCGGCTATGGCTACACCTTC. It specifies CASSHRSAGGYGYTF.

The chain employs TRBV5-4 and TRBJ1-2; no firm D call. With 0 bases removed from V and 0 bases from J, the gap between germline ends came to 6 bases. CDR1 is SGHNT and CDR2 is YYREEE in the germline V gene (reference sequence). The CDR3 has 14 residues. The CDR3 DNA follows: TGTGCCAGCAGCTTGGTCGGAGCTAACTATGGCTACACCTTC. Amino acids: CASSLVGANYGYTF.

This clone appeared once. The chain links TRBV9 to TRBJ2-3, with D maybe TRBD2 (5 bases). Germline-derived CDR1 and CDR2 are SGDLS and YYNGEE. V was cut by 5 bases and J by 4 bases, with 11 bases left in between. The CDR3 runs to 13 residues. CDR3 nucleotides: TGTGCCAGCAGTGATGGACTCCCAGATACGCAGTATTTT. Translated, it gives CASSDGLPDTQYF.

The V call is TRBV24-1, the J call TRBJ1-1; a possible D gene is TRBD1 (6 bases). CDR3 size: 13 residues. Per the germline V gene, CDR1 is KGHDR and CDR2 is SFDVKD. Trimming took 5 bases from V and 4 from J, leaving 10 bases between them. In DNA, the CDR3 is TGTGCCACCAGTGCGAGGGGGGGCACTGAAGCTTTCTTT. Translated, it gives CATSARGGTEAFF.

CDR3: CASSPIYGYTF. DNA for the CDR3: TGTGCCAGCAGCCCTATATATGGCTACACCTTC. This chain uses TRBV7-9 with TRBJ1-2; D is unclear. The germline V gene encodes CDR1 SEHNR and CDR2 FQNEAQ (reference sequence). Trimming stripped 5 bases from V and 5 bases from J, with 6 bases between. CDR3 length: 11 amino acids.

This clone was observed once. CDR3 residues: CASSSGRNLGNEQFF. DNA of the CDR3: TGTGCCAGCAGTAGCGGGAGAAACCTTGGAAATGAGCAGTTCTTC. J is TRBJ2-1 and V is TRBV6-5; TRBD2 aligns across 8 bases. From germline, CDR1 is MNHEY and CDR2 SVGAGI. The CDR3 totals 15 residues. V dropped 5 bases and J dropped 7; count of bases not matched to a gene: 10.

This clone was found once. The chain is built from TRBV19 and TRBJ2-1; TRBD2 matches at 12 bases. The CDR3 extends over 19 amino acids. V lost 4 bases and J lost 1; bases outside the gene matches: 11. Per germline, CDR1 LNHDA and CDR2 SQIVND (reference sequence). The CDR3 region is CASSTRLLTSGRSYNEQFF. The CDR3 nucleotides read TGTGCCAGTAGTACTCGCCTCCTGACTAGCGGGAGATCCTACAATGAGCAGTTCTTC.

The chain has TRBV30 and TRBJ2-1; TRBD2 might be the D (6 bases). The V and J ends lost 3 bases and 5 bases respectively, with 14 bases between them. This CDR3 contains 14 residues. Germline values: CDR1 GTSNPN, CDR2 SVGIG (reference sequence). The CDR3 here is CAWSAGSQNNEQFF. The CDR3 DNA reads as TGTGCCTGGAGCGCGGGATCGCAAAACAATGAGCAGTTCTTC.

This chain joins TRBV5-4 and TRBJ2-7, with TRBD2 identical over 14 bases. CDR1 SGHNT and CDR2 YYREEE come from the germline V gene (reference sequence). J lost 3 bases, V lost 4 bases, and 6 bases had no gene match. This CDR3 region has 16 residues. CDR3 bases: TGTGCCAGCAGCCAAGGGACTAGCGGGAGATACTACGAGCAGTACTTC. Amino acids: CASSQGTSGRYYEQYF.

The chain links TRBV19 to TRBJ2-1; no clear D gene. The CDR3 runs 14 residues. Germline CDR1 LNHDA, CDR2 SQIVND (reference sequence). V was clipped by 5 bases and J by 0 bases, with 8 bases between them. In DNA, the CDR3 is TGTGCCAGTAGTGGCTCCTACTCCTACAATGAGCAGTTCTTC. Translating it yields CASSGSYSYNEQFF.

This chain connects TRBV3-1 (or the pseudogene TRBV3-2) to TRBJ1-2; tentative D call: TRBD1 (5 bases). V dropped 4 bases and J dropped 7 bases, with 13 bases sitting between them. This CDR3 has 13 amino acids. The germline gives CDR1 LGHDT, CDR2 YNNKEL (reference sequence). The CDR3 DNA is TGTGCCAGCAGCCGGGGGGAGGGAAGTGGCTACACCTTC. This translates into CASSRGEGSGYTF.

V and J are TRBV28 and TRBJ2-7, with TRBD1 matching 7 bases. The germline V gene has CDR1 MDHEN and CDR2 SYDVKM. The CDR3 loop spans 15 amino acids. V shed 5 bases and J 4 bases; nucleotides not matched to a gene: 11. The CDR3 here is CASSPAGQEDYEQYF. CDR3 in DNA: TGTGCCAGCAGTCCAGCTGGACAGGAGGATTACGAGCAGTACTTC.

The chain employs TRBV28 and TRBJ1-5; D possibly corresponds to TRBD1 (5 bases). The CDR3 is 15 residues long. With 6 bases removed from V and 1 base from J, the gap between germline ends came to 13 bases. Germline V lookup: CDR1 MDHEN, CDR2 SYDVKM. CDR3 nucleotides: TGTGCCAGCAGAGGAAGGGGCTTGAGCAATCAGCCCCAGCATTTT. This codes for CASRGRGLSNQPQHF.

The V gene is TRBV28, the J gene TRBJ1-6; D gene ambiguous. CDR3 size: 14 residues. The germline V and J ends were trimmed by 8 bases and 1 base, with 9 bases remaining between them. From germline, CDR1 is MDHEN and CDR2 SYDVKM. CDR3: CASGWRSYNSPLHF. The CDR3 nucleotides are TGTGCCAGCGGTTGGAGGTCCTATAATTCACCCCTCCACTTT.

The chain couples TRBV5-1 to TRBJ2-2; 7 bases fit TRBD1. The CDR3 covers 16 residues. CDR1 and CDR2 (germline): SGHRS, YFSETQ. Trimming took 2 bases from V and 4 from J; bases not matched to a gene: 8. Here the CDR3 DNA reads TGCGCCAGCAGCTTACACAGGGGTTCCGGCACCGGGGAGCTGTTTTTT. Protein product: CASSLHRGSGTGELFF.

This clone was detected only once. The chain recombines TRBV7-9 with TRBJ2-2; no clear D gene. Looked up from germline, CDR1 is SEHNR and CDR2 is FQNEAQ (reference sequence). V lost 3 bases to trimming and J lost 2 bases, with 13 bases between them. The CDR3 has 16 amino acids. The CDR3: CASSFLPAGNTGELFF. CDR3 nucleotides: TGTGCCAGCAGCTTCTTACCGGCAGGTAACACCGGGGAGCTGTTTTTT.

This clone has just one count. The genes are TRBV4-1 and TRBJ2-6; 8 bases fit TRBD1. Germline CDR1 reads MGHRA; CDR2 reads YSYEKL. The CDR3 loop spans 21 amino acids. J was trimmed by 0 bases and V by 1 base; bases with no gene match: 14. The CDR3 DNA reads TGCGCCAGCAGCCAAGTGGTTGTGTGGGGACAGGAGTTCTCTGGGGCCAACGTCCTGACTTTC. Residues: CASSQVVVWGQEFSGANVLTF.

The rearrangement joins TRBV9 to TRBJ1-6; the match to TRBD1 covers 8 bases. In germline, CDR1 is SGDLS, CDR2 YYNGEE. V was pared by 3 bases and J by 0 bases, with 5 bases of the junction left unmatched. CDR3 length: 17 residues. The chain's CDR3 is CASSAGQGSSYNSPLHF. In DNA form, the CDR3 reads TGTGCCAGCAGCGCAGGACAGGGAAGCTCCTATAATTCACCCCTCCACTTT.

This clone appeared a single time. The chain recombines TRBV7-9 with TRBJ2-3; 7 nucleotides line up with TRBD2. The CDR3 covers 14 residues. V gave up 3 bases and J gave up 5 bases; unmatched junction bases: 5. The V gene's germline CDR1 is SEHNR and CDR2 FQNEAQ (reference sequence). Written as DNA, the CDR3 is TGTGCCAGCAGCTTTGGGGCTAGCGGAGATACGCAGTATTTT. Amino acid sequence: CASSFGASGDTQYF.

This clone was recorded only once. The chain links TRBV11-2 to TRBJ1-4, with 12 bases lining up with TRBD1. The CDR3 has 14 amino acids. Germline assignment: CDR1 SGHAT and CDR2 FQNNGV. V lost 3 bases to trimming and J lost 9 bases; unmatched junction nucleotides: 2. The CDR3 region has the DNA TGTGCCAGCAGCTTCGGGACAGGGGGCAAAAAACTGTTTTTT. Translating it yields CASSFGTGGKKLFF.

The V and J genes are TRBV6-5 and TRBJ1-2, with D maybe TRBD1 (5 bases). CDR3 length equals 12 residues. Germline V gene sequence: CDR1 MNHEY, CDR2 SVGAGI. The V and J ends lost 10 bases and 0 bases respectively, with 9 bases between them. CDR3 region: CATRQTNYGYTF. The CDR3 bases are TGTGCCACCCGACAGACTAACTATGGCTACACCTTC.